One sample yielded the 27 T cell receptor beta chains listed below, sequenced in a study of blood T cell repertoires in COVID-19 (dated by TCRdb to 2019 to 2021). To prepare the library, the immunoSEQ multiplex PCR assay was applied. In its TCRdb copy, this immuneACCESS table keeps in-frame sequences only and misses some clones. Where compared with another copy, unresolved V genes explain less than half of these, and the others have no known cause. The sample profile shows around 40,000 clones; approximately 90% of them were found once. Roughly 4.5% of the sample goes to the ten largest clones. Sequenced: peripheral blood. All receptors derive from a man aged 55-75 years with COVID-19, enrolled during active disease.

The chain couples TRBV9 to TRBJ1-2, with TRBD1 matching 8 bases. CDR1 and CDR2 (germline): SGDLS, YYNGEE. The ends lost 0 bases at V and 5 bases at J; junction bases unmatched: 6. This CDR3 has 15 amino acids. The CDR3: CASSVAATGAYGYTF. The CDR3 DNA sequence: TGTGCCAGCAGCGTAGCCGCGACAGGGGCTTATGGCTACACCTTC. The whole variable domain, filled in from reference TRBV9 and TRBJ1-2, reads DSGVTQTPKHLITATGQRVTLRCSPRSGDLSVYWYQQSLDQGLQFLIQYYNGEERAKGNILERFSAQQFPDLHSELNLSSLELGDSALYFCASSVAATGAYGYTFGSGTRLTVV.

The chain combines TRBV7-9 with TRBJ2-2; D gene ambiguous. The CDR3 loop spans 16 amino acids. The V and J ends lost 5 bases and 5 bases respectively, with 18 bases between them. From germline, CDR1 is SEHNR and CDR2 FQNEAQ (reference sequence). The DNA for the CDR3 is TGTGCCAGCAGCGCCGTCCTGGGCCCTGGGACCGGGGAGCTGTTTTTT. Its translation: CASSAVLGPGTGELFF.

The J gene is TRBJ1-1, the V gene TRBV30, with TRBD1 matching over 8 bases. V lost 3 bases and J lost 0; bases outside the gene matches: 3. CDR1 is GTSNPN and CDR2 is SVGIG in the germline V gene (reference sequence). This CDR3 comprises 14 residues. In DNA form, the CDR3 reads TGTGCCTGGAGCCCAGGGGGCTTGAACACTGAAGCTTTCTTT. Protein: CAWSPGGLNTEAFF.

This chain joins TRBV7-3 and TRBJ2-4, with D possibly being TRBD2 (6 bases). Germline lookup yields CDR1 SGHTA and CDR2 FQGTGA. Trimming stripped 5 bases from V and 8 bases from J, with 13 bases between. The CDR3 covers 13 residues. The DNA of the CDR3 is TGTGCCAGCAGCCGGGACCCGGGGGACATTCAGTACTTC. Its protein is CASSRDPGDIQYF.

The CDR3 nucleotides are TGTGCCAGTAGTATAGCCCACAGGAGCTCCTACGAGCAGTACTTC. Encoded protein: CASSIAHRSSYEQYF. The rearrangement links TRBV19 to TRBJ2-7; D may be TRBD1 (5 bases). There are 15 residues in the CDR3. Germline CDR1 reads LNHDA; CDR2 reads SQIVND (reference sequence). V was trimmed by 1 base and J by 0 bases, leaving 10 bases between them.

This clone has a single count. CDR3 in amino acids: CASSKPGNYGYTF. CDR3 DNA sequence: TGTGCCAGCAGCAAACCAGGGAACTATGGCTACACCTTC. V gene TRBV21-1 combines with J gene TRBJ1-2; TRBD1, as called in the table, went unchecked against the DNA. TRBV21-1 is a pseudogene segment. This CDR3 has 13 residues.

The CDR3 is CASSQVGLAGAGTQYF. DNA for the CDR3: TGTGCCAGCAGCCAAGTGGGTTTAGCGGGAGCTGGGACCCAGTACTTC. The chain couples TRBV3-1 (or the pseudogene TRBV3-2) to TRBJ2-5; 9 nucleotides match TRBD2. The CDR3 is 16 residues long. The germline gives CDR1 LGHDT, CDR2 YNNKEL (reference sequence). The junction had 10 bases not matched to a gene; V was cut back by 1 base and J by 7 bases.

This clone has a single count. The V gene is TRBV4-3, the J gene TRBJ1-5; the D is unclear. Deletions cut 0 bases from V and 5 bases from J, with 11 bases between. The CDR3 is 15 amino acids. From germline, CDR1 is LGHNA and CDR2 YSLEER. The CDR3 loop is CASSQDRNSYQPQHF. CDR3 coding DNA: TGCGCCAGCAGCCAAGATCGGAACAGCTATCAGCCCCAGCATTTT.

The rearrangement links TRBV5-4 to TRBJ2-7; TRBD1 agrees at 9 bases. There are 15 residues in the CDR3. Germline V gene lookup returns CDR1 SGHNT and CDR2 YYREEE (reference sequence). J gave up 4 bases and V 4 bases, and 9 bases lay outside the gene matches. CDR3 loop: CASSQGTGNWYEQYF. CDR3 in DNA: TGTGCCAGCAGCCAAGGGACAGGGAATTGGTACGAGCAGTACTTC.

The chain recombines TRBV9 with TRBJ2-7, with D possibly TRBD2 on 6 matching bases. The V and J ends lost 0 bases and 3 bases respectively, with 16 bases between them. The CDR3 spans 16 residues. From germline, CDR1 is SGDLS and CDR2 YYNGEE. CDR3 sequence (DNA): TGTGCCAGCAGCGTAGCGTCTAGCGTTGGGATCTACGAGCAGTACTTC. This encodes CASSVASSVGIYEQYF.

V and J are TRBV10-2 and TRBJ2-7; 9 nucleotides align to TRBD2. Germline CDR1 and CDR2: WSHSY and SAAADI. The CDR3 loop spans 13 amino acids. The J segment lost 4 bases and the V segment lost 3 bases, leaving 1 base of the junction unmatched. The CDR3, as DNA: TGCGCCAGCAGTGATCTAGCGGGGTACGAGCAGTACTTC. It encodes CASSDLAGYEQYF.

DNA for the CDR3: TGTGCCAGCAGCCCTCGAGTCGGGGAAAATCAGCCCCAGCATTTT. Encoded protein: CASSPRVGENQPQHF. This chain joins TRBV4-2 and TRBJ1-5; no clear D. CDR3 length equals 15 residues. Trimming shortened V by 4 bases and J by 4 bases, and 14 bases separated the two germline ends. Germline V lookup: CDR1 LGHNA, CDR2 YNFKEQ.

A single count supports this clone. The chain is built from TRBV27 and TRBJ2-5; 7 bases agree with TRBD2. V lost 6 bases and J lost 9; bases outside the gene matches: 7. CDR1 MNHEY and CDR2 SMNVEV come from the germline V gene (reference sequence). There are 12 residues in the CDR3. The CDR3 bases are TGTGCCAGCAGCCCCCTTGGGAGGGCCCAGTACTTC. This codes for CASSPLGRAQYF.

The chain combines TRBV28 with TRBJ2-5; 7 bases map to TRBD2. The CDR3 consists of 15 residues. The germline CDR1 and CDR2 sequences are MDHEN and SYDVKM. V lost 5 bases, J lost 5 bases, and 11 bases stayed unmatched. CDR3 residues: CASSPLGAGVETQYF. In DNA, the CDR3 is TGTGCCAGCAGTCCCCTTGGGGCGGGGGTTGAGACCCAGTACTTC.

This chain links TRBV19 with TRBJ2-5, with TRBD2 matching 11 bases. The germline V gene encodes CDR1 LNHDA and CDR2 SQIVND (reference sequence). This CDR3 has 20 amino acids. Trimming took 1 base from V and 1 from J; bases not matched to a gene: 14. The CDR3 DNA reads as TGTGCCAGTAGTATAGCTCCTTTCAAGACTAGCGGGGCCTCCCAAGAGACCCAGTACTTC. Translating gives CASSIAPFKTSGASQETQYF.

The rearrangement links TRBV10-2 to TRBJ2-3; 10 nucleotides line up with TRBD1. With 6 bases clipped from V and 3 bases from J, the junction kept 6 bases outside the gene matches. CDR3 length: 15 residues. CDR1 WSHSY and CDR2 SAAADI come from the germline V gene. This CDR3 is CASRETGGKTDTQYF. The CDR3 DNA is TGCGCCAGCAGGGAGACAGGGGGCAAAACAGATACGCAGTATTTT.

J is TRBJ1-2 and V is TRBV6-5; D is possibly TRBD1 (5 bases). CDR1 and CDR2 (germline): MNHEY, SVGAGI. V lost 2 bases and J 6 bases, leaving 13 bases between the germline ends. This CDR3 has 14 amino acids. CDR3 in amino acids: CASSYTDSLNGYTF. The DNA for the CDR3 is TGTGCCAGCAGTTACACCGACAGCCTTAATGGCTACACCTTC.

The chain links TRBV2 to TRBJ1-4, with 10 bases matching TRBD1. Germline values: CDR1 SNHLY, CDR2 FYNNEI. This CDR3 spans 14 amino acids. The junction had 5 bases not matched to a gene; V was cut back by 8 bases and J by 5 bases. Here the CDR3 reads CASFGTGENEKLFF. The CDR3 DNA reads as TGTGCCAGCTTCGGGACAGGGGAGAATGAAAAACTGTTTTTT.

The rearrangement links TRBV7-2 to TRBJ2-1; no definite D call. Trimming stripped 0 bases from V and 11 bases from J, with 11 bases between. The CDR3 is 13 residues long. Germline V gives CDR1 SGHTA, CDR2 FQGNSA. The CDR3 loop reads CASSLARSEKQFF. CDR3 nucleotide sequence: TGTGCCAGCAGCTTAGCGCGGTCAGAAAAGCAGTTCTTC.

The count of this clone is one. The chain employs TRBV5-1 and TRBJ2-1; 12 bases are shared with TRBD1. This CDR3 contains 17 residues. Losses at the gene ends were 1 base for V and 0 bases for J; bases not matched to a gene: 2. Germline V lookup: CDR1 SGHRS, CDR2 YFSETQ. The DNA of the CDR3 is TGCGCCAGCAGCTTGAGGGGACAGGGGGCCTCCTACAATGAGCAGTTCTTC. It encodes CASSLRGQGASYNEQFF.

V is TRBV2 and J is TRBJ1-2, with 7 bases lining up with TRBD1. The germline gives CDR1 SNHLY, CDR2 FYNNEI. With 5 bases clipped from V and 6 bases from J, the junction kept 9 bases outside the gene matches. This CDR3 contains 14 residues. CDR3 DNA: TGTGCCAGCAGTAACACAGGGGCTCGGGATGGCTACACCTTC. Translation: CASSNTGARDGYTF.

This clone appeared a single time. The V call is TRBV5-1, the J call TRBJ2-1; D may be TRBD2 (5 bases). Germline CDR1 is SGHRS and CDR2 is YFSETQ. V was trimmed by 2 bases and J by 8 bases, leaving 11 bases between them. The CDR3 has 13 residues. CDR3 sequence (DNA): TGCGCCAGCAGCTTAGCGGATGTCGATGAGCAGTTCTTC. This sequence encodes CASSLADVDEQFF.

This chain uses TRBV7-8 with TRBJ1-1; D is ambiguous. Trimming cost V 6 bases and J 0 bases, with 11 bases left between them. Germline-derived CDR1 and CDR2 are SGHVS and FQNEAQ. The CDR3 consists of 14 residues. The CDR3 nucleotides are TGTGCCAGCAGTTCTAGAACCCTGAACACTGAAGCTTTCTTT. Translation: CASSSRTLNTEAFF.

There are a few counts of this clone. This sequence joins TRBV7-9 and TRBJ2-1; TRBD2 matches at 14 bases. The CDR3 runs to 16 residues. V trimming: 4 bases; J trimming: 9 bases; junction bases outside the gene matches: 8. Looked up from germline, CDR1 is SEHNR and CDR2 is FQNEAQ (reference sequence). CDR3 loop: CASSSPGLAGDREQFF. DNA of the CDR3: TGTGCCAGCAGCTCACCGGGACTAGCGGGAGATCGTGAGCAGTTCTTC.

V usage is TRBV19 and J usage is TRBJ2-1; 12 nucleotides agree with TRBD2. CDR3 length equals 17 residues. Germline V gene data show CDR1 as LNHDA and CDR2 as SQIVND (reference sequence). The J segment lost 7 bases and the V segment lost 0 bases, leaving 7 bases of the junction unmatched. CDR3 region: CASSIEWASGRGNEQFF. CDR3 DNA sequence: TGTGCCAGTAGTATAGAATGGGCTAGCGGGAGGGGGAATGAGCAGTTCTTC.

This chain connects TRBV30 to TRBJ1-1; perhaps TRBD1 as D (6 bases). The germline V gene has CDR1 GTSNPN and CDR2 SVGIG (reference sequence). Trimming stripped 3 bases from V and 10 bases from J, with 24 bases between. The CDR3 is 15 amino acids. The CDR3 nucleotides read TGTGCCTGGAGGAGAACCGGGACAAAAGGCCAGACAGCTTTCTTT. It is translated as CAWRRTGTKGQTAFF.

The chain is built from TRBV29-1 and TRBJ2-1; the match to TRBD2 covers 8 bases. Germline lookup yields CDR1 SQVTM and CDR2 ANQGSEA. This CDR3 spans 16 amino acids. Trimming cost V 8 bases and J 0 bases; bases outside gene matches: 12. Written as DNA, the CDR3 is TGCAGCACCGGGAGGGTTCCTTCACTCTCCTACAATGAGCAGTTCTTC. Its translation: CSTGRVPSLSYNEQFF.